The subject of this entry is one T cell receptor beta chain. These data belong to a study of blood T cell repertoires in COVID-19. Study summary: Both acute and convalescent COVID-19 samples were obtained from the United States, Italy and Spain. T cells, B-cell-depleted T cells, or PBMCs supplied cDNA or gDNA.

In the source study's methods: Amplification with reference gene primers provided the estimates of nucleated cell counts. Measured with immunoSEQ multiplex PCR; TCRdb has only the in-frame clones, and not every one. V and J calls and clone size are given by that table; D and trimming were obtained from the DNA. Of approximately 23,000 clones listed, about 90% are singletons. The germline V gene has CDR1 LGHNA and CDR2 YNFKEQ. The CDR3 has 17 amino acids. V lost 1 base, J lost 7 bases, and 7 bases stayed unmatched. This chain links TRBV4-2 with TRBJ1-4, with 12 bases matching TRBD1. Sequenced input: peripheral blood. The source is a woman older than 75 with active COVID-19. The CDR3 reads CASSQAVKGQGAEKLFF. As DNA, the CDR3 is TGTGCCAGCAGCCAAGCAGTTAAGGGACAGGGGGCTGAAAAACTGTTTTTT.